This T cell receptor beta chain was identified in a study of blood T cell repertoires in COVID-19. As handled by the study authors: It was from reference gene primer amplification that nucleated cell counts were estimated. Using immunoSEQ multiplex PCR, the repertoire was profiled, and TCRdb retains in-frame clones only, with some absent. That table furnishes V, J and clone size, whereas the DNA furnished D and trimming. This table holds 200,000 to 250,000 clones, 65% to 90% found once. In germline, CDR1 is MNHEY, CDR2 SVGAGI. This CDR3 spans 12 amino acids. The V and J ends lost 8 bases and 4 bases respectively, with 11 bases between them.

This TCR derives from a man in his forties or fifties with COVID-19, enrolled during active disease. The sequenced sample was peripheral blood. The chain joins TRBV6-5 to TRBJ1-1; maybe TRBD1 (6 bases). The DNA for the CDR3 is TGTGCCAGCGGGGAGGGGGGCACTGAAGCTTTCTTT. Its translation: CASGEGGTEAFF.